This T cell receptor (beta chain) was captured by sequencing in a study of long-term antiretroviral therapy in people with HIV (dated 2022 in TCRdb). With respect to the entire study: The earliest samples were collected roughly a decade before the 2015 WHO recommendation for immediate ART, at a time when ART was usually postponed until CD4 counts fell. No cross-contamination during QIAcube processing was shown when test extractions of a monoclonal T-cell line were performed alongside about 30 polyclonal samples. The cohort contributed about 180 cryopreserved PBMC samples from fewer than 35 adults with confirmed HIV infection, collected serially over a mean of approximately six years (range 1-12). About 35% of the 30 participants with HIV were female. Whether ART initiation and durable HIV suppression were associated with changes in peripheral blood TRB repertoire composition and diversity was tested in a retrospective serial study.

Overall results and qualifications from the work: The samples were dated from the mid-2000s to the late 2010s, and the ART regimens that were used may be less effective than current ART regimens. Expanded TRB clones identified before ART initiation dominated the repertoire across all time points, though the dominance fluctuated and decreased in many PLHIV after ART. A significant increase in TRB diversity was found to be associated with ART initiation, although TRB diversity was observed to remain significantly below that of transplant donor controls even after long-term ART. HIV repertoires had narrower CDR3 length ranges than controls, and the network structure suggested an antigen-experienced repertoire that shifted only slightly toward naive after ART. Since PBMC availability was limited, sequencing covered only the TCR beta chain, with no alpha chain pairing. Inferences about post-ART repertoire changes are limited because no data were available on ART adherence, viral resistance or therapy changes. Because cell numbers in pre-ART samples were limited, unsorted PBMC were profiled instead of sorted CD4+ and CD8+ T cells.

This clone showed up just once. Its antigen is still unknown. No much larger clonotype is one base removed from it; base qualities were not supplied. The CDR3 covers 15 residues, taking in both the cysteine and the phenylalanine. Only CDR3 DNA remains: 45 bases, in frame from the first base. V trim: 4 bases; J trim: 0 bases; unmatched bases: 3. CDR1 and CDR2 are read off the germline V gene as MGHDK and SYGVNS. Inclusion was restricted to participants for whom at least one PBMC sample before ART initiation and at least two post-ART samples were available. Treatment was received in the United States of America by all participants with HIV. Before DNA extraction, cryopreserved samples containing about 0.9-11 million PBMC were thawed and washed. At the time of the earliest PBMC sample for each participant with HIV, ages ranged from about 23 to 60 years. PBMC samples from each participant spanned 1-4 timepoints before ART initiation and 2-8 timepoints after ART initiation, with a median of 7 samples. Serial HIV viral load, CD4+ T-cell count, ART history and demographic data were obtained for every participant. Genomic DNA was extracted from unsorted PBMC with a Qiagen kit on a QIAcube, with processing performed in batches of 12 samples.

The immunoSEQ hsTCRB v3.0 assay was used at survey level resolution to sequence the TRB variable region. A depth of about 40,000-50,000 T-cell genomes per sample was targeted for TRB sequencing. An Illumina MiSeq with a v3 150-cycle kit was used to sequence the pooled TRB libraries. The original methods were these. Repertoire analysis ran in R within a reproducible Nextflow workflow covering QC, data transformation and analysis. LymphoSeq2, an R package for exploring AIRR-Seq data, was used to implement the custom analyses. After excluding a few samples that yielded fewer than 5000 total TRB sequences, approximately 170 HIV repertoires remained for analysis. Of the approximately 190 retained HIV repertoires, about 60 were collected before and 120 to 130 after ART initiation. Each repertoire was downsampled to 5000 TRB nucleotide sequences, and summary statistics were averaged across 100 downsampling iterations. Only TRB sequences with CDR3 regions of at least seven amino acids were retained for analysis. A Shannon entropy-derived clonality score and the Gini coefficient were used to measure diversity. In repertoire networks, the top 5000 CDR3 amino acid sequences were linked whenever an edit distance of one separated two sequences. Antigen specificity groups and MHC restriction were predicted for TRB CDR3 amino acid sequences with GLIPH2. To flag known CMV, EBV, HIV or tissue antigen associations, CDR3 amino acid sequences were matched against VDJdb and McPAS-TCR. Pre-ART, post-ART and control groups were compared with Wilcoxon signed-rank tests and Holm-Bonferroni correction. Not all clones reach the TCRdb copy of this immuneACCESS table, which keeps in-frame sequences only. Checked studies attribute under half of the gap to unresolved V genes and leave the rest unexplained. V and J calls and clone size are given by that table; D and trimming were obtained from the DNA. Across this sample there are 20,000 to 25,000 clones, with around 86% seen only once. Together, the top ten hold 7.5% to 9.5% of the sample.

This TCR came from a man aged 18 to 30 with HIV. This chain joins TRBV25-1 to TRBJ2-3; 8 central nucleotides agree with TRBD2. The material sequenced was unsorted PBMCs, taken 0.2 years before starting antiretroviral therapy. CDR3 sequence: CASSASSGSTDTQYF. The nucleotide sequence reads TGTGCCAGCAGTGCTTCTAGCGGGAGCACAGATACGCAGTATTTT. Here the CDR3 is joined to the reference TRBV25-1 and TRBJ2-3 genes, and the full variable domain is: EADIYQTPRYLVIGTGKKITLECSQTMGHDKMYWYQQDPGMELHLIHYSYGVNSTEKGDLSSESTVSRIRTEHFPLTLESARPSHTSQYLCASSASSGSTDTQYFGPGTRLTVL.